Included here is one T cell receptor beta chain sequence, with context. These data are taken from a study of blood T cell repertoires in COVID-19. Study in general: The study drew acute and convalescent COVID-19 samples from the United States, Italy and Spain. In each case, the material was cDNA or gDNA derived from T cells, B-cell-depleted T cells, or PBMCs.

Original processing methods: Nucleated cell counts were estimated from reference gene primer amplification. Method: immunoSEQ multiplex PCR; TCRdb's copy keeps in-frame clones and lacks some. The D gene and trimming were derived from the DNA, and the V and J assignments and clone size from that table. Counted here are tens of thousands of clones, roughly 87% occurring once; the ten biggest clones make up approximately 31%. Sequenced input: peripheral blood. The clonotype was recovered from a man aged 45-60 years with acute or convalescent COVID-19.

The CDR3 is CSVAGNEQYF. DNA of the CDR3: TGCAGCGTTGCAGGGAACGAGCAGTACTTC. The chain employs TRBV29-1 and TRBJ2-7; D possibly corresponds to TRBD1 (5 bases). The CDR3 is 10 amino acids. Trimming removed 4 bases at V and 5 bases at J, with 6 bases between. Germline CDR1 SQVTM, CDR2 ANQGSEA.